This T cell receptor beta chain stems from a study of cytomegalovirus exposure and HLA in healthy donors. Researchers ran the PCR with 60 Vbeta and 13 Jbeta primers. Assay: immunoSEQ multiplex PCR; the TCRdb copy retains only in-frame clones and omits some. The sample gives over 80,000 clones, about four fifths of which show up once; about 3.8% is in the top ten. This clone was seen only once. Germline V gene sequence: CDR1 SGDLS, CDR2 YYNGEE. The CDR3 consists of 14 residues. V was trimmed by 1 base and J by 3 bases, leaving 7 bases between them. The chain uses TRBV9 and TRBJ2-2; weak D call: TRBD1 (6 bases). Source material: PBMCs. This clonotype originated in a man aged 50 to 60 in good health and CMV-seronegative. CDR3 amino acids: CASSVQGYTGELFF. Here the CDR3 DNA reads TGTGCCAGCAGCGTACAGGGGTACACCGGGGAGCTGTTTTTT.